Below, 27 T cell receptor beta chains from the same sample are listed, as sequenced in a study of shared clonotypes between healthy human individuals. Sequencing was performed with immunoSEQ multiplex PCR; in TCRdb, only in-frame clones are kept and a portion is missing. The sample holds 2,500,000 or so clones, more than 85% seen once. The source material was naive CD4+ T cells from PBMCs. The subset denotes: CD45RA+ positively selected. These receptors were collected from a man aged 18 to 35 in good health. Some clones in this sample may be carry-over from other donors' samples.

The chain has TRBV5-4 and TRBJ2-3; D is uncertain. Germline values: CDR1 SGHNT, CDR2 YYREEE (reference sequence). The V and J ends lost 3 bases and 4 bases respectively, with 9 bases between them. The CDR3 consists of 13 residues. The CDR3 DNA sequence: TGTGCCAGCAGCTCTCTTACGGCAGATACGCAGTATTTT. It yields the protein CASSSLTADTQYF.

This chain uses TRBV5-1 with TRBJ2-7, with D maybe TRBD2 (6 bases). CDR3 length: 15 amino acids. Germline CDR1 SGHRS, CDR2 YFSETQ. V gave up 4 bases and J gave up 2 bases, with 16 bases separating them. The CDR3 DNA reads TGCGCCAGCAGCACAGCAGGGACTTCAACCTACGAGCAGTACTTC. This translates into CASSTAGTSTYEQYF. The full variable domain, with the rest looked up from reference TRBV5-1 and TRBJ2-7, is KAGVTQTPRYLIKTRGQQVTLSCSPISGHRSVSWYQQTPGQGLQFLFEYFSETQRNKGNFPGRFSGRQFSNSRSEMNVSTLELGDSALYLCASSTAGTSTYEQYFGPGTRLTVT.

This clone appeared once. The chain recombines TRBV5-6 with TRBJ2-7; 7 bases agree with TRBD1. With V trimmed by 3 bases and J by 1 base, 7 bases remained unmatched. The CDR3 totals 15 residues. From germline, CDR1 is SGHDT and CDR2 YYEEEE. The CDR3 loop is CASSYTGVKSYEQYF. As DNA, the CDR3 is TGTGCCAGCAGCTACACAGGGGTCAAGTCCTACGAGCAGTACTTC.

The genes are TRBV7-2 and TRBJ2-5; TRBD1 agrees at 8 bases. The DNA matches TRBJ2-7 better at its end, which makes the J call doubtful. The CDR3 spans 15 residues. Germline V gene sequence: CDR1 SGHTA, CDR2 FQGNSA. In DNA, the CDR3 is TGTGCCAGCAGCTTAGCCGGGACAGGTCCCTACGAGCAGTACTTC. Translating it yields CASSLAGTGPYEQYF.

The genes are TRBV19 and TRBJ2-3; TRBD1 is a possible D gene (6 bases). Germline V CDR1 and CDR2: LNHDA, SQIVND (reference sequence). V was pared by 4 bases and J by 3 bases, with 11 bases between. The CDR3 spans 14 residues. The chain's CDR3 is CASSTPGDTDTQYF. CDR3 DNA: TGTGCCAGTAGTACCCCAGGGGATACAGATACGCAGTATTTT. Full variable domain (rest looked up from reference TRBV19 and TRBJ2-3): DGGITQSPKYLFRKEGQNVTLSCEQNLNHDAMYWYRQDPGQGLRLIYYSQIVNDFQKGDIAEGYSVSREKKESFPLTVTSAQKNPTAFYLCASSTPGDTDTQYFGPGTRLTVL.

V gene TRBV28 combines with J gene TRBJ2-1; 9 bases agree with TRBD1. Germline lookup yields CDR1 MDHEN and CDR2 SYDVKM. V shed 6 bases and J 2 bases; nucleotides not matched to a gene: 8. The CDR3 loop spans 16 amino acids. The CDR3 here is CASSGTGSSPYNEQFF. CDR3 in DNA: TGTGCCAGCAGCGGGACAGGGTCAAGTCCCTACAATGAGCAGTTCTTC.

V usage is TRBV6-5 and J usage is TRBJ2-7, with TRBD2 identical over 12 bases. The ends lost 5 bases at V and 7 bases at J; junction bases unmatched: 9. The CDR3 totals 15 residues. Germline V gene data show CDR1 as MNHEY and CDR2 as SVGAGI. The CDR3 reads CASSTPASGRGEQYF. As DNA, the CDR3 is TGTGCCAGCAGTACCCCAGCTAGCGGGAGGGGTGAGCAGTACTTC.

The J gene is TRBJ2-3, the V gene TRBV2; tentative D call: TRBD2 (5 bases). The CDR3 has 16 amino acids. The V gene lost 11 bases and the J gene lost 5 bases, with 26 bases spanning the gap. In germline, CDR1 is SNHLY, CDR2 FYNNEI. As DNA, the CDR3 is TGTGCCGGACCCACGGACTGGACCCCCGGTCGAGATACGCAGTATTTT. Amino acid sequence: CAGPTDWTPGRDTQYF.

The rearrangement links TRBV28 to TRBJ2-2, with 9 bases aligning to TRBD2. This CDR3 contains 21 residues. Germline V gives CDR1 MDHEN, CDR2 SYDVKM. Unmatched junction bases numbered 23, after V lost 4 bases and J lost 5 bases. In DNA, the CDR3 is TGTGCCAGCAGTTCCCGCCGTTGGGGTAGCGGGAGATGGTTGTGGACCGGGGAGCTGTTTTTT. It specifies CASSSRRWGSGRWLWTGELFF.

The chain links TRBV7-6 to TRBJ2-1, with 15 bases aligning to TRBD2. Losses at the gene ends were 2 bases for V and 9 bases for J; bases not matched to a gene: 5. This CDR3 contains 16 residues. Germline CDR1 is SGHVS and CDR2 is FNYEAQ. CDR3 DNA: TGTGCCAGCAGCTTACAGGGACTAGCGGGAGGCGGTGAGCAGTTCTTC. Translation: CASSLQGLAGGGEQFF. The full variable domain, in which reference TRBV7-6 and TRBJ2-1 provide the parts outside the CDR3, is GAGVSQSPRYKVTKRGQDVALRCDPISGHVSLYWYRQALGQGPEFLTYFNYEAQQDKSGLPNDRFSAERPEGSISTLTIQRTEQRDSAMYRCASSLQGLAGGGEQFFGPGTRLTVL.

The chain recombines TRBV6-1 with TRBJ2-5, with TRBD2 matching over 10 bases. Germline CDR1 and CDR2: MNHNS and SASEGT. CDR3 length: 16 residues. J gave up 3 bases and V 1 base, and 5 bases lay outside the gene matches. This CDR3 is CASSEGRLAGEETQYF. The CDR3 nucleotides are TGTGCCAGCAGTGAAGGGAGGCTAGCGGGAGAAGAGACCCAGTACTTC.

The chain is built from TRBV7-3 and TRBJ2-7; unclear D gene. Trimming pared 0 bases from V and 9 bases from J, leaving 12 bases between. The CDR3 totals 13 residues. The germline CDR1 and CDR2 sequences are SGHTA and FQGTGA. CDR3 nucleotide sequence: TGTGCCAGCAGCTTAACGATCGAAGGAAGGCAGTACTTC. Translated: CASSLTIEGRQYF.

This rearrangement joins TRBV7-8 to TRBJ2-5, with D hard to call. Germline assignment: CDR1 SGHVS and CDR2 FQNEAQ. V was pared by 1 base and J by 6 bases, with 12 bases between. CDR3 length: 14 residues. DNA of the CDR3: TGTGCCAGCAGCTTAGATGGTGCATCAAAGACCCAGTACTTC. This sequence encodes CASSLDGASKTQYF.

This clone was counted a single time. The CDR3 sequence: CASTSVLARTSYEQYF. CDR3 DNA: TGTGCCAGCACCTCGGTTCTAGCGCGCACCTCCTACGAGCAGTACTTC. The chain employs TRBV7-2 and TRBJ2-7; D might be TRBD2 (6 bases). Trimming stripped 7 bases from V and 0 bases from J, with 19 bases between. This CDR3 is built from 16 residues. From germline, CDR1 is SGHTA and CDR2 FQGNSA. The complete variable domain, with remaining parts taken from reference TRBV7-2 and TRBJ2-7, reads GAGVSQSPSNKVTEKGKDVELRCDPISGHTALYWYRQSLGQGLEFLIYFQGNSAPDKSGLPSDRFSAERTGGSVSTLTIQRTQQEDSAVYLCASTSVLARTSYEQYFGPGTRLTVT.

The J gene is TRBJ2-7, the V gene TRBV27, with TRBD2 identical over 10 bases. The CDR3 runs to 15 residues. Unmatched junction bases numbered 4, after V lost 5 bases and J lost 0 bases. Germline CDR1 MNHEY, CDR2 SMNVEV (reference sequence). Here the CDR3 reads CASSPTSGVSYEQYF. In DNA, the CDR3 is TGTGCCAGCAGTCCCACTAGCGGGGTCTCCTACGAGCAGTACTTC.

This chain's CDR3 is CASRAGLAGTGELFF. Here the CDR3 DNA reads TGTGCCAGCAGGGCGGGACTAGCGGGCACCGGGGAGCTGTTTTTT. The V call is TRBV2, the J call TRBJ2-2; TRBD2 matches 12 bases. Germline lookup yields CDR1 SNHLY and CDR2 FYNNEI. The CDR3 length is 15 residues. V gave up 6 bases and J gave up 4 bases; unmatched junction bases: 3.

The chain joins TRBV28 to TRBJ1-6; 7 positions match TRBD1. Germline-derived CDR1 and CDR2 are MDHEN and SYDVKM. This CDR3 has 15 residues. V was clipped by 6 bases and J by 5 bases; unmatched bases: 7. DNA of the CDR3: TGTGCCAGCAGCCCGTTTGGACAGGATAATTCACCCCTCCACTTT. Amino acid sequence: CASSPFGQDNSPLHF. Full variable domain (rest looked up from reference TRBV28 and TRBJ1-6): DVKVTQSSRYLVKRTGEKVFLECVQDMDHENMFWYRQDPGLGLRLIYFSYDVKMKEKGDIPEGYSVSREKKERFSLILESASTNQTSMYLCASSPFGQDNSPLHFGNGTRLTVT.

This rearrangement joins TRBV7-9 to TRBJ1-1; D gene unclear. Germline CDR1 SEHNR, CDR2 FQNEAQ (reference sequence). Deletions cut 3 bases from V and 1 base from J, with 6 bases between. The CDR3 contains 13 residues. CDR3 sequence: CASSFYRNTEAFF. The CDR3 coding sequence is TGTGCCAGCAGCTTTTACAGGAACACTGAAGCTTTCTTT.

The chain uses TRBV21-1 and TRBJ2-7; the D call of TRBD1 is as the table states it, not checked on the DNA. TRBV21-1 is marked as a pseudogene. The CDR3 covers 14 residues. The CDR3 spells CASSNQQGTYEQYF. CDR3 bases: TGTGCCAGCAGCAATCAACAGGGAACCTACGAGCAGTACTTC.

The rearrangement links TRBV28 to TRBJ1-2; TRBD1 matches at 10 bases. Unmatched junction bases numbered 3, after V lost 6 bases and J lost 2 bases. Germline-derived CDR1 and CDR2 are MDHEN and SYDVKM. CDR3 length: 14 amino acids. The CDR3 is CASRRTGGNYGYTF. CDR3 bases: TGTGCCAGCAGACGGACAGGGGGGAACTATGGCTACACCTTC.

The rearrangement links TRBV6-4 to TRBJ2-2; 9 nucleotides align to TRBD1. CDR3 length: 16 residues. CDR1 is MRHNA, CDR2 SNTAGT, per germline. The junction had 8 bases not matched to a gene; V was cut back by 5 bases and J by 4 bases. The chain's CDR3 is CASSLQGAPGTGELFF. The CDR3, as DNA: TGTGCCAGCAGTTTACAGGGGGCCCCGGGCACCGGGGAGCTGTTTTTT.

The CDR3 region is CAAGDSYEQYF. The CDR3 nucleotides read TGTGCAGCAGGGGATTCCTACGAGCAGTACTTC. J is TRBJ2-7 and V is TRBV27; TRBD1 might be the D (6 bases). Per germline, CDR1 MNHEY and CDR2 SMNVEV (reference sequence). CDR3 length: 11 residues.

This sequence joins TRBV7-2 and TRBJ2-3; perhaps TRBD2 as D (6 bases). The CDR3 covers 17 residues. CDR1 and CDR2 (germline): SGHTA, FQGNSA. Deletions cut 3 bases from V and 6 bases from J, with 22 bases between. CDR3 protein: CASSFRLRVPRGDTQYF. Here the CDR3 DNA reads TGTGCCAGCAGCTTCCGATTGCGGGTCCCCCGGGGGGATACGCAGTATTTT. The whole variable domain, remainder taken from reference TRBV7-2 and TRBJ2-3, is GAGVSQSPSNKVTEKGKDVELRCDPISGHTALYWYRQSLGQGLEFLIYFQGNSAPDKSGLPSDRFSAERTGGSVSTLTIQRTQQEDSAVYLCASSFRLRVPRGDTQYFGPGTRLTVL.

The sample holds a few counts of this clone. V usage is TRBV6-5 and J usage is TRBJ2-4; 9 bases are shared with TRBD2. The length of the CDR3 is 14 residues. CDR1 is MNHEY and CDR2 is SVGAGI in the germline V gene. Losses at the gene ends were 4 bases for V and 7 bases for J; bases not matched to a gene: 5. The CDR3 reads CASSSSGRTNIQYF. The CDR3 nucleotides are TGTGCCAGCAGTTCCAGCGGGAGGACTAACATTCAGTACTTC.

This clone was seen just once. This chain uses TRBV29-1 with TRBJ2-7; the D gene is possibly TRBD2 (6 bases). The CDR3 length is 17 residues. V lost 4 bases and J 4 bases, leaving 26 bases between the germline ends. In germline, CDR1 is SQVTM, CDR2 ANQGSEA. CDR3 in DNA: TGCAGCGTTGTTCGGACTACTATAATAGGGGAGATATACGAGCAGTACTTC. Its protein is CSVVRTTIIGEIYEQYF.

The chain uses TRBV6-6 and TRBJ2-7; 7 bases are shared with TRBD2. This CDR3 spans 15 amino acids. The junction had 16 bases not matched to a gene; V was cut back by 6 bases and J by 8 bases. Germline V gives CDR1 MNHNY, CDR2 SVGAGI (reference sequence). The CDR3 coding sequence is TGTGCCAGCAGCGCACGGGGGGTTACTACTCTGAAGCAGTACTTC. Translated, it gives CASSARGVTTLKQYF.

This chain connects TRBV27 to TRBJ2-2, with TRBD2 identical over 10 bases. This CDR3 has 14 amino acids. V was clipped by 10 bases and J by 1 base; unmatched bases: 3. Germline loops: CDR1 MNHEY, CDR2 SMNVEV (reference sequence). CDR3 amino acids: CATSSGGNTGELFF. Written as DNA, the CDR3 is TGTGCCACCTCTAGCGGGGGGAACACCGGGGAGCTGTTTTTT.